This record looks at one TCR beta chain sequence and its context. CD4+ cells underwent separation, giving CD45RA+ naive and CD45RA-negative memory subsets. These data come from a study of shared clonotypes between healthy human individuals. Execution of the assay was at deep level. The table came from immunoSEQ multiplex PCR; TCRdb's copy has only in-frame clones and leaves some out. The table lists approximately 1,500,000 clones, nearly 99% of them singletons. Source material: naive CD4+ T cells sorted from blood. Documented subset: CD45RA+ positively selected. This TCR was recovered from a man aged 30-40 years in good health.

The CDR3 DNA follows: TGCGCCAGCAGCAGAGACGGGACAGGGGTCGATACGCAGTATTTT. This encodes CASSRDGTGVDTQYF. The V call is TRBV5-1, the J call TRBJ2-3; TRBD1 aligns across 10 bases. V was clipped by 4 bases and J by 6 bases; unmatched bases: 8. This CDR3 has 15 amino acids. Germline CDR1 and CDR2: SGHRS and YFSETQ. The full variable domain, its missing parts supplied by reference TRBV5-1 and TRBJ2-3, is KAGVTQTPRYLIKTRGQQVTLSCSPISGHRSVSWYQQTPGQGLQFLFEYFSETQRNKGNFPGRFSGRQFSNSRSEMNVSTLELGDSALYLCASSRDGTGVDTQYFGPGTRLTVL.